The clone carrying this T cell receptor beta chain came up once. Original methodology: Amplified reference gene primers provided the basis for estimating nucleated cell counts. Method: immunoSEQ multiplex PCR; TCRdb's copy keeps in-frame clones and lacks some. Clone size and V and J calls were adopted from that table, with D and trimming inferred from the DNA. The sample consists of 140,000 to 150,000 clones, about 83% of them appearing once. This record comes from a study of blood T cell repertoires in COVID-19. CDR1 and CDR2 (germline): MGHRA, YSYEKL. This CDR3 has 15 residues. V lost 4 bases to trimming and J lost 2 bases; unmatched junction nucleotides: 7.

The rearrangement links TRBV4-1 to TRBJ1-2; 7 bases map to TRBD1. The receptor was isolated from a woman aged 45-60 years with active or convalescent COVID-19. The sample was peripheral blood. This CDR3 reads CASSRWGRGNYGYTF. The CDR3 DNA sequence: TGCGCCAGCAGCCGATGGGGCAGGGGGAACTATGGCTACACCTTC.